This T cell receptor (beta chain) came from a study of blood T cells in healthy people across ages. Study results and caveats: More naive CD4+ cells and higher diversity were found in long-lived than in aged donors.

The CDR3 is 15 residues long. Per the germline V gene, CDR1 is SGHRS and CDR2 is YFSETQ. V was cut by 0 bases and J by 5 bases, with 11 bases left in between. Worth noting for this clonotype: Antigen unknown.

A second PCR, run for roughly 7 to 11 cycles, used a sample-barcoded 5' primer plus a J-beta primer mix. TCRdb fed the 5' RACE reads into MiXCR, producing one record per CDR3 protein. The sample holds some 760,000 distinct CDR3 sequences, 25% seen once. The same sample was also studied in work on T cells of mothers and their children. This second study says: An overlap that was slightly higher, though non-significant, was seen in related mother-child pairs versus unrelated pairs.

This sequence originates from a boy aged 5-17 years in good health. V usage is TRBV5-1 and J usage is TRBJ1-4, with a possible D match to TRBD1 (5 bases). What was sequenced was blood. The CDR3: CASSLGGRNNEKLFF. CDR3 nucleotides: TGCGCCAGCAGCTTGGGGGGCAGGAACAATGAAAAACTGTTTTTT. The full variable domain, rest sourced from reference TRBV5-1 and TRBJ1-4, is KAGVTQTPRYLIKTRGQQVTLSCSPISGHRSVSWYQQTPGQGLQFLFEYFSETQRNKGNFPGRFSGRQFSNSRSEMNVSTLELGDSALYLCASSLGGRNNEKLFFGSGTQLSVL.